The source of this T cell receptor (beta chain) is a study of T cell responses to AZD1222 COVID-19 vaccine. The assay was immunoSEQ multiplex PCR, and TCRdb's table has in-frame clones only and misses some. The table records around 120,000 clones, around nine tenths of them present only once. The germline V gene has CDR1 MDHEN and CDR2 SYDVKM. The V gene lost 5 bases and the J gene lost 8 bases, with 9 bases spanning the gap. This CDR3 has 11 amino acids. Timing groups of about 4 and about 12 weeks for second doses were pooled. The receptor was derived from an adult who received the AZD1222 COVID-19 vaccine. Sequencing used peripheral blood, obtained 28 days after the second AZD1222 dose. The chain carries TRBV28 and TRBJ1-2; no clear D. CDR3: CASSTRAGYTF. Written as DNA, the CDR3 is TGTGCCAGCAGTACCCGGGCCGGCTACACCTTC.